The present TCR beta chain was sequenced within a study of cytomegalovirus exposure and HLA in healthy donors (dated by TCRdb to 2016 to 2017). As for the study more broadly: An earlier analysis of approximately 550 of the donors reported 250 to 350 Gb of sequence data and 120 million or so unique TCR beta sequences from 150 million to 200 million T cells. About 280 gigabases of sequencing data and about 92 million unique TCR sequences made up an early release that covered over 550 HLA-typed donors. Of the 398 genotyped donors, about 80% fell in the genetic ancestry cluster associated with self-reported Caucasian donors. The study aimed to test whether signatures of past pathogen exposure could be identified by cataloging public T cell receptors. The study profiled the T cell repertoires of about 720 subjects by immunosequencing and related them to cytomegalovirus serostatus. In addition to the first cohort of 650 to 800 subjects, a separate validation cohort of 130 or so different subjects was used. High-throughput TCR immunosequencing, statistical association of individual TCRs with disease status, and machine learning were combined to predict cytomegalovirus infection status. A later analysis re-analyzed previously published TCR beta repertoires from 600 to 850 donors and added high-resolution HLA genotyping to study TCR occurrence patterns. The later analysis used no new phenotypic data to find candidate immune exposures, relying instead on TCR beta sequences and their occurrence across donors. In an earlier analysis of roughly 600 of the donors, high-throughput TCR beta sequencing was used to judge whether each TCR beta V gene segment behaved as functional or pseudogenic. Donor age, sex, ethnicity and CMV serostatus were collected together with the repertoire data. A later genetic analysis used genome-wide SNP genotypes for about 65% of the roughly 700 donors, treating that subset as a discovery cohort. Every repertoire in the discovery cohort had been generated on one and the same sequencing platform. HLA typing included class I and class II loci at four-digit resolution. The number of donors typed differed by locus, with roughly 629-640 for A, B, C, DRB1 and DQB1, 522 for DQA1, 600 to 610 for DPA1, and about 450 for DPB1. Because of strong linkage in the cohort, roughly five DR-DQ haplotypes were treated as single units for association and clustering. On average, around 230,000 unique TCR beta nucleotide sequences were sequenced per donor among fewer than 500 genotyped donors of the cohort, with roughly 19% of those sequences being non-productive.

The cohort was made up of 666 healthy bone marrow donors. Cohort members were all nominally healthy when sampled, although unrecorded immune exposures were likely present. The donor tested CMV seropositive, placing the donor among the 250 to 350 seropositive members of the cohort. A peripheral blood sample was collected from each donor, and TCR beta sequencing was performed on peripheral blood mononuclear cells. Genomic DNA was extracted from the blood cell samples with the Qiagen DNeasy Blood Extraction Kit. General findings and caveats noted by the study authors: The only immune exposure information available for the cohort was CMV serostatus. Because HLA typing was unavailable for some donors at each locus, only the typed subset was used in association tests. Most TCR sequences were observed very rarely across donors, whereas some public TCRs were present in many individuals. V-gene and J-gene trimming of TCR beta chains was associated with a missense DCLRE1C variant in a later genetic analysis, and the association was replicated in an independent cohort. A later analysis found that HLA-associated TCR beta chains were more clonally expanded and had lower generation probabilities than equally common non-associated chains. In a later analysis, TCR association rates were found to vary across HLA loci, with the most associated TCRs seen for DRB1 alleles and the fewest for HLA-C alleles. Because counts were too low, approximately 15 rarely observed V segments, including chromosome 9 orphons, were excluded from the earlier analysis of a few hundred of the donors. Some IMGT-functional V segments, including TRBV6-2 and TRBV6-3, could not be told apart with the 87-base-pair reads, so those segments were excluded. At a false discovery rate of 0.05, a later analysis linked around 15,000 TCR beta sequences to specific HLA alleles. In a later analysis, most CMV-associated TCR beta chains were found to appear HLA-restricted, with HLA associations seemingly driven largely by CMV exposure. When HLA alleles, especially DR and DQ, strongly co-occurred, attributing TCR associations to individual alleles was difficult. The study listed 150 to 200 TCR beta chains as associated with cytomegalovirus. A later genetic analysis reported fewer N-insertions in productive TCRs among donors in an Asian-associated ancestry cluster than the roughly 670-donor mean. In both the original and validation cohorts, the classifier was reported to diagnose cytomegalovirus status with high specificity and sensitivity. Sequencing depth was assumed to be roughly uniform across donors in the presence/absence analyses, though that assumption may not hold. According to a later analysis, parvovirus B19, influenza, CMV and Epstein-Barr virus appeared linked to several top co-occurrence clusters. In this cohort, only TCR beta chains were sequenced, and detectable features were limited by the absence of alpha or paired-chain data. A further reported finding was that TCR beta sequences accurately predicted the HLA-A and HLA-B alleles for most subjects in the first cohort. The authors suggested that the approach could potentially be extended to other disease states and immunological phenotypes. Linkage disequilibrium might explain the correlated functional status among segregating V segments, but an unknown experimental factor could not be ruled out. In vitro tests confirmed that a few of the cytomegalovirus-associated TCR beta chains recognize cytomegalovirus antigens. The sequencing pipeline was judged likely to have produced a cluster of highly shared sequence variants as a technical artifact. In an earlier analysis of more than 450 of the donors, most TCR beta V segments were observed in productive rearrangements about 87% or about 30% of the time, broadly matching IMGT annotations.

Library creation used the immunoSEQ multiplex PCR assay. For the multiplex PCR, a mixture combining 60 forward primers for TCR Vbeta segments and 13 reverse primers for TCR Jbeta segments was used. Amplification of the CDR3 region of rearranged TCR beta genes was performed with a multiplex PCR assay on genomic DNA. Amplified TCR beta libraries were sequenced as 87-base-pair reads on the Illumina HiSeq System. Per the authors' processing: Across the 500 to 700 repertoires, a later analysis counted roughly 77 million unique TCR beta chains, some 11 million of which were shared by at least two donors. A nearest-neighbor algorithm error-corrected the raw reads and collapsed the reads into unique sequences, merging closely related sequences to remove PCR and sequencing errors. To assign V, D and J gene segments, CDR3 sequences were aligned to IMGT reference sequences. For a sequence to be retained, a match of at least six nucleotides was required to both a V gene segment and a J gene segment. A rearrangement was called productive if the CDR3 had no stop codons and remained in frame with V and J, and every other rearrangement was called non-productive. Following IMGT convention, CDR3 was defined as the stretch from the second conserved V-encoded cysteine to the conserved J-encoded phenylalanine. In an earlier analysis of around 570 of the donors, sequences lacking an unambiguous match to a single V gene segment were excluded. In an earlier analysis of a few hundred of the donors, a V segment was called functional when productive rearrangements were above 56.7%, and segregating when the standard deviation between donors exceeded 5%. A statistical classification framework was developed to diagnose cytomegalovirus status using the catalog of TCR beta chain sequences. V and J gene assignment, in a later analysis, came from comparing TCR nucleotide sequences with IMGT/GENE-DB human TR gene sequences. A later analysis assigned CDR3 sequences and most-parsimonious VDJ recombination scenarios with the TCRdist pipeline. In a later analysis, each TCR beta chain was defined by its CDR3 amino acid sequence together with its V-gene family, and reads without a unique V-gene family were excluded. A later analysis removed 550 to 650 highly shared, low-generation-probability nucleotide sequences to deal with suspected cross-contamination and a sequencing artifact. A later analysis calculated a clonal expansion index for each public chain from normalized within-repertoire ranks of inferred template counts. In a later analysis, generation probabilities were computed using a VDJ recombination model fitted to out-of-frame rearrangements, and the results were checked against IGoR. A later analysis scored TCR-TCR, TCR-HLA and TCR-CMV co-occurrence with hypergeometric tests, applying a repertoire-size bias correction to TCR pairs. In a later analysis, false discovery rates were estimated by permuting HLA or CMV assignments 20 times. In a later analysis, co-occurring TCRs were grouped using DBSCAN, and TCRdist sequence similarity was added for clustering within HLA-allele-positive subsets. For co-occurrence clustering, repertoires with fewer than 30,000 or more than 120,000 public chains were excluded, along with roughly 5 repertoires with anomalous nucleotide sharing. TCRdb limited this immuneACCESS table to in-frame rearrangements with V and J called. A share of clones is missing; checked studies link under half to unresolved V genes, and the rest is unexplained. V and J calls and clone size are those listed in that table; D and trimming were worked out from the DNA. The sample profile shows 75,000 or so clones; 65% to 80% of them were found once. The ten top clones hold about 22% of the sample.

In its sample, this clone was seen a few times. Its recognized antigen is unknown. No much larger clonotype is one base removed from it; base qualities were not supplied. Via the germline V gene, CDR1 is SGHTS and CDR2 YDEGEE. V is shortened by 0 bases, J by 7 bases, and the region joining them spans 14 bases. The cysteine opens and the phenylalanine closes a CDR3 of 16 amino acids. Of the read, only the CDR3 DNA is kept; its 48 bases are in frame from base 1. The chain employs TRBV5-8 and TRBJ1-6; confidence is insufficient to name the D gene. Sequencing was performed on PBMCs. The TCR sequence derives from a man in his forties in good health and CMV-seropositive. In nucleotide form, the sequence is TGTGCCAGCAGCTTGGCAATAGGAGAGTGGAATTCACCCCTCCACTTT. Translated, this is CASSLAIGEWNSPLHF.